The T cell receptor (beta chain) described here comes from a study of response to subunit inactivated influenza vaccine. General study points: Seasonal influenza vaccination, on each occasion, was suggested by the authors to recruit few new T cells.

Ten or more counts support this clonotype. Antigen specificity is unknown. TCRdb called the RT-PCR reads again in MiXCR, with one record for every CDR3 protein. The data show hundreds of thousands of distinct CDR3 sequences, 14% seen once. The CDR3 is made up of 15 amino acids. V was clipped by 1 base and J by 1 base, with 8 bases between them. The germline V gene has CDR1 SGHAT and CDR2 FQNNGV. This chain joins TRBV11-2 and TRBJ1-5, with TRBD1 as a possible D gene (5 bases). The source is a man aged 45 to 65 who received an inactivated influenza vaccine. The starting material was PBMCs from blood, obtained 14 to 15 days before vaccination. The CDR3 DNA sequence: TGTGCCAGCAGCTTAGGGGGCCGGAGCAATCAGCCCCAGCATTTT. Its translation: CASSLGGRSNQPQHF.